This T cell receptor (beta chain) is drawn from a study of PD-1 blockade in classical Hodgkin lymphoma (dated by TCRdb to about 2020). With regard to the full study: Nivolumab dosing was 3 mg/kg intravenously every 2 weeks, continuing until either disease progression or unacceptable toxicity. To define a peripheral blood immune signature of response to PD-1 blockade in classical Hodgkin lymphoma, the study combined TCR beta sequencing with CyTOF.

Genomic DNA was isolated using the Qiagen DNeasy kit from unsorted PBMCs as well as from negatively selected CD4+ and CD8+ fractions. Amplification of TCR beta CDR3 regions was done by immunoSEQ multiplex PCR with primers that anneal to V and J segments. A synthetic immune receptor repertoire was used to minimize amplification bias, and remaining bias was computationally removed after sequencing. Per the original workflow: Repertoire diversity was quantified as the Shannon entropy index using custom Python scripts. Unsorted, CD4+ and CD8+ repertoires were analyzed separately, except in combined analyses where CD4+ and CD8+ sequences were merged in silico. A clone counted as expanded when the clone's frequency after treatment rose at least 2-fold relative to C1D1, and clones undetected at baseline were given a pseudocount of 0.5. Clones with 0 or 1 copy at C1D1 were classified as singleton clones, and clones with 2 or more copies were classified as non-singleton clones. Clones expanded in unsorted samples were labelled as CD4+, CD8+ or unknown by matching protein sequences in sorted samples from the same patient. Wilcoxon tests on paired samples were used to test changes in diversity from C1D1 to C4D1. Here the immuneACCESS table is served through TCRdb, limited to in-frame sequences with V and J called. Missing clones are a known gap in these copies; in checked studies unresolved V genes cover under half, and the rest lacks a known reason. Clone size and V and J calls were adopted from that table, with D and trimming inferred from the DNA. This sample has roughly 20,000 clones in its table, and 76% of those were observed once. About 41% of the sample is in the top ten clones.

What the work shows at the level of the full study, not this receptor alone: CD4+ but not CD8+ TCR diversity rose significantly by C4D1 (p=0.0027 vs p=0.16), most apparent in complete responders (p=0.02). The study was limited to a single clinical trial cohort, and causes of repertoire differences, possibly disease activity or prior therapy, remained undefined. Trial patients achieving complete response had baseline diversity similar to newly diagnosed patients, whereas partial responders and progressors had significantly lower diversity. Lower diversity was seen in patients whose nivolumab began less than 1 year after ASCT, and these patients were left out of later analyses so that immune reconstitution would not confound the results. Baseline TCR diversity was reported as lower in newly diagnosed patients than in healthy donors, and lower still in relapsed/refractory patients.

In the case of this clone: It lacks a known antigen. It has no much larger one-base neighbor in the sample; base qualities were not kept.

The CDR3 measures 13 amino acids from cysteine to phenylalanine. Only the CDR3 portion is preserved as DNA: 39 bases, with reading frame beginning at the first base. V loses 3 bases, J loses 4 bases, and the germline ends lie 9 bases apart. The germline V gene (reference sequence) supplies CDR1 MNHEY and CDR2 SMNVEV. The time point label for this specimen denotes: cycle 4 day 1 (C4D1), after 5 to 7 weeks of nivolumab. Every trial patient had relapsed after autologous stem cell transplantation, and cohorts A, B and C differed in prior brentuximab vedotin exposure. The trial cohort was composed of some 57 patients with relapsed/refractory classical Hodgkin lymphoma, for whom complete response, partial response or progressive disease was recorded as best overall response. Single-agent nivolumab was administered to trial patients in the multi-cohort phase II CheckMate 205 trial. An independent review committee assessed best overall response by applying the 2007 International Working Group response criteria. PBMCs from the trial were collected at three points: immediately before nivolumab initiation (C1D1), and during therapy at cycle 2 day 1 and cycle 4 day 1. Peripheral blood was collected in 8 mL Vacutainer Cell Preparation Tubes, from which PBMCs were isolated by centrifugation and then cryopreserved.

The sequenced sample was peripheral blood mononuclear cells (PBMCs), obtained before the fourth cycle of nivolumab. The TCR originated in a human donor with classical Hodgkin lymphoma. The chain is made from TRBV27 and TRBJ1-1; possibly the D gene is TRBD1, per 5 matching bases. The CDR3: CASSLGGATEAFF. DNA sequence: TGTGCCAGCAGTTTGGGGGGAGCCACTGAAGCTTTCTTT.